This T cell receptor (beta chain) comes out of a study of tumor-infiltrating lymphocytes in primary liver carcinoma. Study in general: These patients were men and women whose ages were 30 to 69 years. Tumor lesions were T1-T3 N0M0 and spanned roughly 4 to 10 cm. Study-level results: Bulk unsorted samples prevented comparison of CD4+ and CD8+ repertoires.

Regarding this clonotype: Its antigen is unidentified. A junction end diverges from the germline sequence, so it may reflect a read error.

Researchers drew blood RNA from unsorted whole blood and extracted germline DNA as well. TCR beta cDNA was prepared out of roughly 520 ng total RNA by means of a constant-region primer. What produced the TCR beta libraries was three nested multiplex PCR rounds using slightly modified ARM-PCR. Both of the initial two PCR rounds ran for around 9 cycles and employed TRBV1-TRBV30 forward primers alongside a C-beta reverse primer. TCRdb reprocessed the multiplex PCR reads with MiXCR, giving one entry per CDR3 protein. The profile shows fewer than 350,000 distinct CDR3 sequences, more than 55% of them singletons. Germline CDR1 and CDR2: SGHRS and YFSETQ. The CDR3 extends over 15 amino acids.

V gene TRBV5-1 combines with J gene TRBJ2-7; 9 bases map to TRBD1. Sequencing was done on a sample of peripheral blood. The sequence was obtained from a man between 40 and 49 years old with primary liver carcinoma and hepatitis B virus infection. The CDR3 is CASNLSTGGNGEQYF. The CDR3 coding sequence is TGCGCCAGCAACTTGAGCACAGGGGGCAATGGGGAGCAGTACTTC.